This is a list of T cell receptor beta chains from one sample in a study of shared clonotypes between healthy human individuals. This table comes from immunoSEQ multiplex PCR, and its TCRdb copy is limited to in-frame clones, with some not included. The sample carries about 2,500,000 clones, around nine tenths recorded once. Specimen: naive CD4+ T cells sorted from blood. The receptors derive from a man younger than 35 in good health. Each CDR3 is given with its conserved first and last residue. The D gene is left open where the match is weak. Part of the rows lack a size; the others show once, few, many or a class for expanded clones.

>.|TRBV12-5|.|TRBJ2-2
CASLGGAGVSGSRSPGELFF
TGTGCTAGTCTGGGGGGGGCTGGGGTATCAGGTTCGAGGTCCCCCGGGGAGCTGTTTTTT
>.|TRBV29-1|.|TRBJ2-3
CSVLSPDTQYF
TGCAGCGTTCTTTCCCCAGATACGCAGTATTTT
>.|TRBV4-2|.|TRBJ1-6
CASSLRMTVSYNSPLHF
TGTGCCAGCAGCCTCCGAATGACGGTATCCTATAATTCACCCCTCCACTTT
>.|TRBV7-9|.|TRBJ1-1
CASTLTANTEAFF
TGTGCCAGCACCCTGACCGCGAACACTGAAGCTTTCTTT
>TRBD1|TRBV6-5|.|TRBJ1-5
CASTRSTGTQPQHF
TGTGCCAGCACCCGATCGACAGGGACTCAGCCCCAGCATTTT
>.|TRBV19|.|TRBJ1-5
CASSIERDQPQHF
TGTGCCAGTAGTATAGAAAGAGATCAGCCCCAGCATTTT
>.|TRBV7-6|.|TRBJ2-3
CASSLGSNTQYF
TGTGCCAGCAGCTTAGGGAGTAATACGCAGTATTTT
>.|TRBV27|.|TRBJ2-6
CASSAFGSGANVLTF
TGTGCCAGCAGCGCCTTCGGGTCTGGGGCCAACGTCCTGACTTTC
>.|TRBV4-1|.|TRBJ1-4
CASSQDLAATNEKLFF
TGCGCCAGCAGCCAAGATTTAGCCGCAACTAATGAAAAACTGTTTTTT
>.|TRBV9|.|TRBJ2-5
CASSVVLGETQYF
TGTGCCAGCAGCGTAGTACTCGGAGAGACCCAGTACTTC
>.|TRBV18|.|TRBJ2-5
CASSPPKGGSSQETQYF
TGTGCCAGCTCACCACCGAAAGGGGGGAGCTCCCAAGAGACCCAGTACTTC
>.|TRBV10-2|.|TRBJ2-7
CANETHRANYEQYF
TGCGCCAACGAGACCCACAGGGCGAACTACGAGCAGTACTTC
>TRBD2|TRBV10-1|.|TRBJ2-7
CASSESTSVEQYF
TGCGCCAGCAGTGAGTCCACTAGCGTTGAGCAGTACTTC
>TRBD2|TRBV11-2|once|TRBJ2-7
CASSLAGTSGGQEQYF
TGTGCCAGCAGCTTAGCGGGGACTAGCGGGGGGCAGGAGCAGTACTTC
>.|TRBV6-5|.|TRBJ2-2
CASSYSTSRVTGELFF
TGTGCCAGCAGTTACTCGACCTCGAGGGTCACCGGGGAGCTGTTTTTT
>.|TRBV5-4|.|TRBJ1-6
CASSSGTTLWALHF
TGTGCCAGCAGCTCCGGGACTACCCTGTGGGCCCTCCACTTT
>.|TRBV6-5|once|TRBJ2-7
CASKGGTYEQYF
TGTGCCAGCAAAGGGGGTACCTACGAGCAGTACTTC
>TRBD2|TRBV2|.|TRBJ2-5
CASSEGGTSGETQYF
TGTGCCAGCAGTGAAGGGGGGACTAGCGGAGAGACCCAGTACTTC
>.|TRBV27|.|TRBJ2-7
CASSFTWMVRGGEQYF
TGTGCCAGCAGTTTTACTTGGATGGTCAGGGGAGGCGAGCAGTACTTC
>TRBD2|TRBV5-4|.|TRBJ2-7
CASSLGASGASYEQYF
TGTGCCAGCAGCTTGGGGGCTAGCGGGGCTTCCTACGAGCAGTACTTC
>.|TRBV5-6|.|TRBJ1-4
CASSLVGGIATNEKLFF
TGTGCCAGCAGCTTAGTAGGAGGTATCGCAACTAATGAAAAACTGTTTTTT
>TRBD1|TRBV4-2|.|TRBJ1-6
CASSREQTQGDSPLHF
TGTGCCAGCAGCCGAGAACAGACGCAGGGGGATTCACCCCTCCACTTT
>.|TRBV2|.|TRBJ2-3
CASSEEQVSTDTQYF
TGTGCCAGCAGTGAGGAACAGGTCAGCACAGATACGCAGTATTTT
>.|TRBV5-1|.|TRBJ2-5
CASSFSTDVSQYF
TGCGCCAGCAGCTTTTCTACCGATGTCTCGCAGTACTTC
>.|TRBV18|.|TRBJ2-3
CASSGVADTQYF
TGTGCCAGCTCAGGGGTAGCAGATACGCAGTATTTT
>.|TRBV12-1|.|TRBJ2-7
CASQSGQGLREQYF
TGTGCCAGCCAGTCGGGACAGGGCCTTCGGGAGCAGTACTTC
>TRBD1|TRBV7-9|.|TRBJ2-7
CASSLEPGTGVYEQYF
TGTGCCAGCAGCTTAGAACCCGGGACAGGGGTTTACGAGCAGTACTTC
>.|TRBV11-2|.|TRBJ2-1
CASSARPRTLNDEQFF
TGTGCCAGCAGCGCCCGCCCTCGGACTCTCAACGATGAGCAGTTCTTC
>.|TRBV9|.|TRBJ2-5
CASSVGGYGWGTQETQYF
TGTGCCAGCAGCGTAGGCGGGTATGGGTGGGGCACCCAAGAGACCCAGTACTTC
>.|TRBV4-1|.|TRBJ2-7
CASSQDDGQLRDEQYF
TGCGCCAGCAGCCAAGATGACGGTCAACTCCGGGACGAGCAGTACTTC
>.|TRBV2|.|TRBJ2-4
CASNSGENIQYF
TGTGCCAGCAATTCAGGGGAAAACATTCAGTACTTC
>.|TRBV18|.|TRBJ2-7
CASSPPGTNDYEQYF
TGTGCCAGCTCACCACCGGGGACCAACGATTACGAGCAGTACTTC
>TRBD1|TRBV5-4|.|TRBJ2-1
CASSSADRGFSYNEQFF
TGTGCCAGCAGCAGCGCCGACAGGGGGTTCTCCTACAATGAGCAGTTCTTC
>.|TRBV5-6|.|TRBJ2-5
CASSLALGGQETQYF
TGTGCCAGCAGCTTGGCCTTGGGAGGCCAAGAGACCCAGTACTTC
>.|TRBV5-4|.|TRBJ1-2
CASSLDGAAINYGYTF
TGTGCCAGCAGCTTGGACGGGGCGGCAATTAACTATGGCTACACCTTC
>TRBD1|TRBV6-5|.|TRBJ1-4
CASSYRTGGNEKLFF
TGTGCCAGCAGTTACCGGACAGGGGGCAATGAAAAACTGTTTTTT
>.|TRBV5-8|.|TRBJ2-5
CASSLSSQYF
TGTGCCAGCAGCTTGTCGTCCCAGTACTTC
>TRBD2|TRBV2|.|TRBJ2-7
CASSREGSIYEQYF
TGTGCCAGCAGCCGGGAGGGATCTATTTACGAGCAGTACTTC
>.|TRBV7-2|.|TRBJ1-3
CASSLGGGIGNTIYF
TGTGCCAGCAGCTTAGGAGGAGGGATTGGAAACACCATATATTTT
>.|TRBV30|.|TRBJ1-1
CAWGQSMNTEAFF
TGTGCCTGGGGACAGTCCATGAACACTGAAGCTTTCTTT
>.|TRBV7-3|.|TRBJ1-1
CASSLNRDTEAFF
TGTGCCAGCAGCTTAAACCGGGACACTGAAGCTTTCTTT
>TRBD1|TRBV28|.|TRBJ2-7
CASSLTPGTGGGEQYF
TGTGCCAGCAGTTTAACCCCCGGGACAGGGGGCGGTGAGCAGTACTTC